The TCR beta chain under discussion was sequenced for a study of blood T cell repertoires in COVID-19. Across the study: Italy, Spain and the United States were the sources of the convalescent and acute COVID-19 samples. PBMCs, B-cell-depleted T cells, or T cells were the source of the cDNA or gDNA that made up the material.

Original processing methods: Using reference gene primer amplification, nucleated cell counts were estimated. Libraries were prepared by immunoSEQ multiplex PCR; TCRdb keeps only in-frame clonotypes and omits some of them. V and J calls and clone size are given by that table; D and trimming were obtained from the DNA. The data show some 60,000 clones, 70% to 90% seen once. The ends lost 6 bases at V and 1 base at J; junction bases unmatched: 6. The CDR3 is 15 residues long. The germline V gene has CDR1 SEHNR and CDR2 FQNEAQ (reference sequence). Sequencing was performed on peripheral blood. V is TRBV7-9 and J is TRBJ1-1; TRBD1 agrees at 9 bases. The receptor's source is a man aged 60 to 75 with acute or convalescent COVID-19. The CDR3 protein is CASSYYRGRNTEAFF. In DNA, the CDR3 is TGTGCCAGCAGTTATTACAGGGGGCGGAACACTGAAGCTTTCTTT.